Below are 6 T cell receptor beta chains sequenced from a single sample in a study of patients and donors after allogeneic stem cell transplantation. TCRdb called the RT-PCR reads again in MiXCR, with one record for every CDR3 protein. In the table there are hundreds of thousands of distinct CDR3 sequences, 16% of which are singletons. The material sequenced was blood, either unsorted or a sorted T cell fraction (not recorded which). Receptors were obtained from a human donor who was either an allogeneic HSCT recipient or a stem cell or donor lymphocyte infusion donor (not recorded which). It is not recorded whose cells these are; they may come from a transplant donor.

This clonotype appeared a few times. One end of the junction varies from germline; a read error may be responsible. The chain joins TRBV12-3 or TRBV12-4 to TRBJ1-4, with D perhaps TRBD1 (5 bases). The CDR3 is 14 residues long. CDR3 bases: TGTGCCAGCAGTTTGGGGGGTCCTAAAGAAAAACTGTTTTTT. Translated: CASSLGGPKEKLFF.

The V call is TRBV12-3 or TRBV12-4, the J call TRBJ2-7; a weak D match, TRBD2 (6 bases). V was shortened by 3 bases and J by 2 bases, with 11 bases between the two germline ends. This CDR3 is built from 14 residues. Here the CDR3 reads CASSFRGTAYEQYF. The CDR3, as DNA: TGTGCCAGCAGTTTCCGGGGGACGGCCTACGAGCAGTACTTC.

CDR3 region: CASTALGQASPWVRTDTQYF. DNA for the CDR3: TGTGCCAGTACTGCTTTGGGACAGGCATCGCCCTGGGTAAGAACAGATACGCAGTATTTT. The chain employs TRBV19 and TRBJ2-3, with TRBD1 matching over 8 bases. V lost 7 bases and J lost 3; bases outside the gene matches: 24. The CDR3 extends over 20 amino acids. In germline, CDR1 is LNHDA, CDR2 SQIVND (reference sequence). Drawing the rest from reference TRBV19 and TRBJ2-3, the complete variable domain is DGGITQSPKYLFRKEGQNVTLSCEQNLNHDAMYWYRQDPGQGLRLIYYSQIVNDFQKGDIAEGYSVSREKKESFPLTVTSAQKNPTAFYLCASTALGQASPWVRTDTQYFGPGTRLTVL.

The rearrangement joins TRBV14 to TRBJ2-7; D gene ambiguous. V lost 4 bases and J lost 2, with 9 bases in between. This CDR3 has 13 residues. Per germline, CDR1 SGHDN and CDR2 FVKESK. CDR3 sequence (DNA): TGTGCCAGCAGCCCCCGATTCACCTACGAGCAGTACTTC. It yields the protein CASSPRFTYEQYF.

The table lists this clonotype with a few counts. The chain recombines TRBV7-2 with TRBJ2-5; possibly TRBD2 for D (6 bases). CDR1 SGHTA and CDR2 FQGNSA come from the germline V gene. The V and J ends lost 0 bases and 3 bases respectively, with 8 bases between them. The CDR3 totals 14 residues. The chain's CDR3 is CASSLAGRKETQYF. The CDR3 nucleotides are TGTGCCAGCAGCTTAGCGGGGAGGAAAGAGACCCAGTACTTC.

V is TRBV15 and J is TRBJ2-3; D is tentatively TRBD1 or TRBD2 (5 bases each). Germline V lookup: CDR1 LNHNV, CDR2 YYDKDF (reference sequence). Trimming removed 1 base from V and 6 bases from J, with 17 bases in between. This CDR3 has 16 amino acids. CDR3 DNA sequence: TGTGCCACCAGCAGAGTGGGGGAGAAGTATGGGGATACGCAGTATTTT. It encodes CATSRVGEKYGDTQYF.